This T cell receptor beta chain was identified in a study of cytomegalovirus exposure and HLA in healthy donors. PCR amplification relied on 60 Vbeta primers (plus 13 Jbeta primers). TCRdb's copy holds only in-frame clones and misses some; the assay was immunoSEQ multiplex PCR. This table has about 200,000 clones, about 80% appearing once. Deletions cut 0 bases from V and 7 bases from J, with 12 bases between. The CDR3 is 15 amino acids. Germline CDR1 and CDR2: LGHNA and YNFKEQ. General study points: Later on, a genetic analysis was performed. It linked a missense variant in DCLRE1C with V- and J-gene trimming of TCR beta.

This clone was counted between two and nine times. The antigen is unknown. Sequenced sample: PBMCs. The receptor comes from a woman in her thirties in good health and CMV-seropositive. The chain links TRBV4-2 to TRBJ1-4; D is perhaps TRBD1 (6 bases). The CDR3 sequence: CASSQERGRGEKLFF. CDR3 nucleotides: TGTGCCAGCAGCCAAGAGAGGGGGAGAGGTGAAAAACTGTTTTTT.